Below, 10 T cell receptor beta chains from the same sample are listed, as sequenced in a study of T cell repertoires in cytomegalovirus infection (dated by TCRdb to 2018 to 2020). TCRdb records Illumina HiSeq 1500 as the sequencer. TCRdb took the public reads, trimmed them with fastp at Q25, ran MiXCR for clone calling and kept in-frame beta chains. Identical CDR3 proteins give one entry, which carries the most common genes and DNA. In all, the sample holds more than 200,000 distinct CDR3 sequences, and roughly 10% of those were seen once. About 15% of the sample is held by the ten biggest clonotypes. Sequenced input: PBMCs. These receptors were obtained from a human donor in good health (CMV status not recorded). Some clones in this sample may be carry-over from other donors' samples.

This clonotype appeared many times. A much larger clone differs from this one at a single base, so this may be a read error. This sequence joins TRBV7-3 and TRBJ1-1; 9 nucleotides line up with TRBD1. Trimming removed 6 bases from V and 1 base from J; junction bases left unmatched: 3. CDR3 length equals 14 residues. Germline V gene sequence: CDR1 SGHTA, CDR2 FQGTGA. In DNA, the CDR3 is TGTGCCAGCAGACCGGGACAGGGGAACACTGAAGCTTTCTTT. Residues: CASRPGQGNTEAFF.

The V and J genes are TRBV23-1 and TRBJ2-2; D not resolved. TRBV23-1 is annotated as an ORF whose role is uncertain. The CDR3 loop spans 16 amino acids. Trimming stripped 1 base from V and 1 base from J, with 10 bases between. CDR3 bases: TGCGCCAGCAGTCAATTAGACGGGCTGAACACCGGGGAGCTGTTTTTT. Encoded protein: CASSQLDGLNTGELFF.

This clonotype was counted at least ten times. Here the CDR3 DNA reads TGTGCCAGCTCGTCGCCCGGGGATGGAAACACCATATATTTT. As protein: CASSSPGDGNTIYF. The rearrangement joins TRBV6-2 or TRBV6-3 to TRBJ1-3; D uncertain. The CDR3 consists of 14 residues. Germline CDR1 and CDR2: MNHEY and SVGEGT. V lost 8 bases to trimming and J lost 3 bases, with 14 bases between them.

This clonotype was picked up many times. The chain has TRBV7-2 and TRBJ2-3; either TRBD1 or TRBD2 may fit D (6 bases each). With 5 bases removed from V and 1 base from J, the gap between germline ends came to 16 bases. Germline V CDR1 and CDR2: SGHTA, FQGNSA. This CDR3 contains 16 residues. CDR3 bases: TGTGCCAGCAGCCCCCCCGGGGGCGGCGGCACAGATACGCAGTATTTT. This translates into CASSPPGGGGTDTQYF.

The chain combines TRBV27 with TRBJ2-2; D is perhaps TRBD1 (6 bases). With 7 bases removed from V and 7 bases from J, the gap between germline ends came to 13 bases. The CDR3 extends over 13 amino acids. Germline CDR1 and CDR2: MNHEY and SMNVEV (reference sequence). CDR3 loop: CASKPQGIGELFF. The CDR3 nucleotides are TGTGCCAGCAAACCCCAGGGGATCGGGGAGCTGTTTTTT.

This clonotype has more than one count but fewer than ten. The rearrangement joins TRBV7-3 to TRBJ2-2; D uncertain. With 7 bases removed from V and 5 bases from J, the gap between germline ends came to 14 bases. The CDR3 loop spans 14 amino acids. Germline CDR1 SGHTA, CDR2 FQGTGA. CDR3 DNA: TGTGCCAGCAAGGCAGATGTGGAGACCGGGGAGCTGTTTTTT. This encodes CASKADVETGELFF. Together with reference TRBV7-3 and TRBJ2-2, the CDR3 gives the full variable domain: GAGVSQTPSNKVTEKGKYVELRCDPISGHTALYWYRQSLGQGPEFLIYFQGTGAADDSGLPNDRFFAVRPEGSVSTLKIQRTERGDSAVYLCASKADVETGELFFGEGSRLTVL.

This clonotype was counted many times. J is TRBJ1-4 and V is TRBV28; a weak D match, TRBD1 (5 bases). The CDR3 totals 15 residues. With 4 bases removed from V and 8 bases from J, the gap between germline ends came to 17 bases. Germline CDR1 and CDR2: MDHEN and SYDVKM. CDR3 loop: CASSSRRDGVEKLFF. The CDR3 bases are TGTGCCAGCAGTTCCAGACGGGACGGGGTAGAAAAACTGTTTTTT.

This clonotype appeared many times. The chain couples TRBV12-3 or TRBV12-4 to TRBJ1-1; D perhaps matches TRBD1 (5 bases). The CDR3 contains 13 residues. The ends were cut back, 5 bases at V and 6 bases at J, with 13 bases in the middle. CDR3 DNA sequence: TGTGCCAGCAGTCCGGGACCGCAGGCTGAAGCTTTCTTT. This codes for CASSPGPQAEAFF.

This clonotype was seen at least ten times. The CDR3 protein is CASSLLTRPAANYGYTF. CDR3 nucleotide sequence: TGTGCCAGCAGTTTATTGACCAGACCCGCCGCAAACTATGGCTACACCTTC. The chain joins TRBV28 to TRBJ1-2, with D hard to call. The CDR3 is 17 residues long. CDR1 is MDHEN and CDR2 is SYDVKM in the germline V gene. The V end was cut by 1 base, the J end by 2 bases, with 17 bases between.

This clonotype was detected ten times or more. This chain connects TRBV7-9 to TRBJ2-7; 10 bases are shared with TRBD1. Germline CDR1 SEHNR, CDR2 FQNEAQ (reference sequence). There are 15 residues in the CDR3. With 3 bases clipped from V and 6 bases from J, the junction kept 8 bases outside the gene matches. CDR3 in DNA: TGTGCCAGCAGCTTTTCTACCCGGACAGGGGGCGAGCAGTACTTC. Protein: CASSFSTRTGGEQYF.